This T cell receptor beta chain was sequenced for a study of early T cells in non-severe SARS-CoV-2 infection (dated by TCRdb to the early 2020s). In terms of the full investigation: TCR sequencing used bulk RNA from unsorted whole blood, so alpha and beta chains could not be paired.

On the study overall, not on this receptor specifically: VDJdb matching was skewed toward anti-spike CD8 responses and likely underestimated virus-specific expansions by missing private and CD4 specificities.

CDR1 and CDR2 are drawn from the germline V gene: SNHLY, FYNNEI. V loses 3 bases of germline sequence and J loses 5 bases, and the interval between the two ends is 4 bases. There are 11 amino acids in the CDR3, from cysteine to phenylalanine inclusive. The CDR3 DNA has 33 bases and is translated from base 1. The method behind the library was 5' RACE. Instrument used: NextSeq 500. Unique molecular identifiers were attached to individual cDNA molecules in the TCR library protocol so that sequencing error and PCR bias could be corrected. TCR alpha and beta chains were both sequenced, and the abundances of alpha and beta sequences in each sample were closely correlated with each other. On the study's bioinformatics: Decombinator V4 was used to perform V gene, J gene and CDR3 annotation of TCR sequences. Expanded TCRs were defined as changing significantly between any two time points under a Poisson model with p below 0.0001. Abundances of TCRs were expressed as counts per million after normalisation to the total number of TCRs sequenced in each sample. MAIT TCRs were defined by TRAV1-2 paired with TRAJ12, TRAJ20 or TRAJ33, and iNKT TCRs by TRAV10 paired with TRAJ18. A search of VDJdb, accessed on 1 November 2021, was run for TCRs annotated to CMV, EBV and SARS-CoV-2, with TCRs annotated for multiple antigens excluded. TCRdb reanalyzed the raw reads on its own, using fastp at Q25 for trimming and MiXCR for clone calling, and kept in-frame beta chains. Duplicate CDR3 protein sequences are folded into a single record with the most common DNA and genes. TCRdb assigned the V and J calls; the authors' analysis was not used. The sample contains 30,000 to 40,000 distinct CDR3 sequences, 6.8% of them found a single time. The ten largest clones capture around 25% of the sample.

The study was a case-control design nested within a healthcare worker cohort in London, UK, with weekly nasopharyngeal swab PCR tests and blood sampling. Healthcare workers were enrolled in the week of the UK lockdown, from 23 to 31 March 2020, and were followed every week for up to roughly 16 weeks. This clonotype was observed at least ten times. What antigen it recognizes has not been identified. No much larger clone exists at a distance of one base, and base qualities are not known. This sequence originates from an adult who was a healthcare worker with PCR-confirmed SARS-CoV-2 infection or an uninfected control (not recorded which). The sequencing used whole blood, collected at baseline. The chain was built from TRBV2 and TRBJ1-1; the D gene is not confidently resolved. The nucleotide sequence is given as TGTGCCAGCAGTGACGGGACTGAAGCTTTCTTT. Its product reads: CASSDGTEAFF.